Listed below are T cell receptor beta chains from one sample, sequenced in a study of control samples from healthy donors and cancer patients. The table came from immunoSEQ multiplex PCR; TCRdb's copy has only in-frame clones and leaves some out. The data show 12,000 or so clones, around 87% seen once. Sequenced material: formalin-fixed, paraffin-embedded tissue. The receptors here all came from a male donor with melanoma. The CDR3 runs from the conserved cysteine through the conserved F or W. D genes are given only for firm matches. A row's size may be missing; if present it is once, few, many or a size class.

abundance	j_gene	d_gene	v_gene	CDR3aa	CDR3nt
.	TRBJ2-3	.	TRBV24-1	CATSGGLSTDTQYF	TGTGCCACCAGTGGGGGACTTAGCACAGATACGCAGTATTTT
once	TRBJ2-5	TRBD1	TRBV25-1	CASRPGTGREETQYF	TGTGCCAGCAGACCCGGGACAGGGAGGGAAGAGACCCAGTACTTC
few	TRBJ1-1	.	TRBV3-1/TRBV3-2	CASSQGVTEAFF	TGTGCCAGCAGCCAAGGGGTCACTGAAGCTTTCTTT
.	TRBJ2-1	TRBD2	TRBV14	CASSHLLARNEQFF	TGTGCCAGCAGCCACCTACTAGCGAGGAATGAGCAGTTCTTC
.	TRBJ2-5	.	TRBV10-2	CASSESSGTQYF	TGCGCCAGCAGTGAGTCGTCGGGGACCCAGTACTTC
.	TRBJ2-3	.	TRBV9	CASSVARPSSELLYSTDTQYF	TGTGCCAGCAGCGTAGCTAGACCCTCTAGCGAGTTACTTTATAGCACAGATACGCAGTATTTT
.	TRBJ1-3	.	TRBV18	CASSPPSRSGNTIYF	TGTGCCAGCTCACCACCGAGTAGGTCTGGAAACACCATATATTTT
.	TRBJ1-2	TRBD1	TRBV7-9	CASKRQGLYYGYTF	TGTGCCAGCAAACGACAGGGTCTATATTATGGCTACACCTTC
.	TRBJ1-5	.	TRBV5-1	CASSLMAGGNQPQHF	TGCGCCAGCAGCTTGATGGCAGGGGGCAATCAGCCCCAGCATTTT
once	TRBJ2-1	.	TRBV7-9	CASSPSEGGGQFF	TGTGCCAGCAGCCCATCCGAGGGTGGGGGGCAGTTCTTC
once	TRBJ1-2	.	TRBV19	CASSFYFLGVNYGYTF	TGTGCCAGTAGTTTCTATTTCCTTGGGGTGAACTATGGCTACACCTTC
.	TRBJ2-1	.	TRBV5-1	CASSLRGEQFF	TGCGCCAGCAGCTTGCGGGGTGAGCAGTTCTTC
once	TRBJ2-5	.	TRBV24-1	CATSDLGSGLQETQYF	TGTGCCACCAGTGATTTGGGCTCTGGCTTACAAGAGACCCAGTACTTC
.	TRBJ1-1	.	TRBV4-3	CASSHSVLNTEAFF	TGCGCCAGCAGTCACTCCGTACTGAACACTGAAGCTTTCTTT
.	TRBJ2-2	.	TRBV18	CASSVGTPLTGELFF	TGTGCCAGCTCAGTCGGGACACCACTCACCGGGGAGCTGTTTTTT
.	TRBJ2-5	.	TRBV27	CASSLGPTRLETQYF	TGTGCCAGCAGTTTAGGCCCTACTAGATTAGAGACCCAGTACTTC
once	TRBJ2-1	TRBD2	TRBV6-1	CASSELAGAANEQFF	TGTGCCAGCAGTGAACTAGCGGGAGCGGCCAATGAGCAGTTCTTC
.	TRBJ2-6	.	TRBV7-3	CASSSSSGANVLTF	TGTGCCAGCAGCTCAAGCTCTGGGGCCAACGTCCTGACTTTC
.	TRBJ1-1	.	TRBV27	CASRDRVTEAFF	TGTGCCAGCAGGGACCGGGTAACTGAAGCTTTCTTT
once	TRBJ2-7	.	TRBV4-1	CASSQVDLGVTYEQYF	TGCGCCAGCAGCCAAGTGGATTTGGGGGTTACCTACGAGCAGTACTTC
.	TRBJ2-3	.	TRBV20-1	CSASRDTQYF	TGCAGTGCTAGTAGAGATACGCAGTATTTT
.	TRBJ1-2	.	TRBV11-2	CASSTGGFEGYTF	TGTGCCAGCAGCACCGGAGGGTTTGAAGGCTACACCTTC
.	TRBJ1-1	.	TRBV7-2	CASSLAAGPNTEAFF	TGTGCCAGCAGCTTAGCGGCTGGACCGAACACTGAAGCTTTCTTT
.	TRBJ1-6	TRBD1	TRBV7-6	CASSLGGTGVSPLHF	TGTGCCAGCAGCTTAGGAGGGACAGGGGTATCACCCCTCCACTTT
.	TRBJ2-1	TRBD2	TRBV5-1	CASHGSGASGKVVIMGNEQFF	TGCGCCAGCCACGGCAGTGGGGCTAGCGGAAAGGTCGTAATAATGGGCAATGAGCAGTTCTTC
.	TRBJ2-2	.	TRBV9	CASRRGPDTGELFF	TGTGCCAGCAGGAGGGGACCGGACACCGGGGAGCTGTTTTTT
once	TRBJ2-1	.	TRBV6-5	CASSLGGTPYNEQFF	TGTGCCAGCAGCCTTGGCGGGACACCATACAATGAGCAGTTCTTC
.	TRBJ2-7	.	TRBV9	CASSTTPGLTGGDEQYF	TGTGCCAGCAGTACTACTCCAGGGCTGACCGGGGGCGACGAGCAGTACTTC
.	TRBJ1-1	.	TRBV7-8	CASSPGRSGTEAFF	TGTGCCAGCAGCCCCGGACGGTCGGGCACTGAAGCTTTCTTT
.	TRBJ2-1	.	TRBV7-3	CASSLTSRGGEQFF	TGTGCCAGCAGCTTAACGAGTCGGGGTGGTGAGCAGTTCTTC
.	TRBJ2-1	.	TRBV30	CAWSVGKGHSSYNEQFF	TGTGCCTGGAGTGTGGGGAAGGGTCACTCGTCCTACAATGAGCAGTTCTTC
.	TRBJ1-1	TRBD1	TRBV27	CASSTMTGGNTEAFF	TGTGCCAGCAGCACAATGACAGGGGGGAACACTGAAGCTTTCTTT
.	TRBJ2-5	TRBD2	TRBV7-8	CASSLETRTSGETQYF	TGTGCCAGCAGCTTAGAGACCAGGACTAGCGGCGAGACCCAGTACTTC
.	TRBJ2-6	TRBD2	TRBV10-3	CAISGGTRSGANVLTF	TGTGCCATCAGTGGGGGGACTAGGTCTGGGGCCAACGTCCTGACTTTC
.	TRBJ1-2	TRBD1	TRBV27	CASRRGQFWGRAESGYTF	TGTGCCAGCAGGAGGGGACAGTTTTGGGGGCGCGCTGAAAGTGGCTACACCTTC
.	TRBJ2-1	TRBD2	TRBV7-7	CASSQTSGSYNEQFF	TGTGCTAGCAGTCAAACTAGCGGGAGCTACAATGAGCAGTTCTTC
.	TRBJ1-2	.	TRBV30	CAWRDAANYGYTF	TGTGCCTGGAGGGATGCGGCTAACTATGGCTACACCTTC
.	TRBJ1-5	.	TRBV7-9	CASSRDTGNQPQHF	TGTGCCAGCAGCCGGGACACCGGCAATCAGCCCCAGCATTTT
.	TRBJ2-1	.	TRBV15	CATSRGPHWGALYNEQFF	TGTGCCACCAGCAGAGGCCCTCACTGGGGCGCGTTATACAATGAGCAGTTCTTC
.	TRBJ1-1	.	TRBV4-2	CASSYMGVGEAFF	TGTGCCAGCAGCTACATGGGGGTCGGCGAAGCTTTCTTT
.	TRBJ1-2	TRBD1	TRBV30	CAWSSRTGVYGYGGYTF	TGTGCCTGGAGTAGCAGGACAGGGGTTTACGGTTATGGAGGCTACACCTTC
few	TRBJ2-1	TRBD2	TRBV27	CASSLMAGEAYNEQFF	TGTGCCAGCAGTTTAATGGCGGGAGAGGCGTACAATGAGCAGTTCTTC
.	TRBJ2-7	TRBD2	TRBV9	CASSVGAPGGGSLREQYF	TGTGCCAGCAGCGTAGGGGCCCCGGGGGGGGGCAGTCTAAGGGAGCAGTACTTC
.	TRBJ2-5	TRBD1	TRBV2	CASRQTSTGAETQYF	TGTGCCAGCCGCCAAACGAGTACAGGGGCGGAGACCCAGTACTTC
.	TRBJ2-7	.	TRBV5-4	CASSLSSLPSYEQYF	TGTGCCAGCAGCTTGTCCAGCCTCCCCTCCTACGAGCAGTACTTC
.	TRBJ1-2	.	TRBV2	CASRPGSSGGYTF	TGTGCCAGCAGACCGGGATCCTCTGGGGGCTACACCTTC
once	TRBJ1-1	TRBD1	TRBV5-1	CASSITLTGAEAFF	TGCGCCAGCAGCATTACCTTGACAGGGGCTGAAGCTTTCTTT
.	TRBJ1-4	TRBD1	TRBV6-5	CASSYSGQSIVKKLFF	TGTGCCAGCAGTTACTCGGGACAGAGCATAGTGAAAAAACTGTTTTTT
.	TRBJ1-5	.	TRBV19	CASRPRNSDNQPQHF	TGTGCCAGTAGACCCCGGAACAGCGACAATCAGCCCCAGCATTTT
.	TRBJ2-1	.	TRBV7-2	CASSKGGNEQFF	TGTGCCAGCAGTAAAGGGGGGAATGAGCAGTTCTTC
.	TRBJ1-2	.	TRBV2	CASSYKHGLGGYTF	TGTGCCAGCAGTTATAAACATGGCCTTGGCGGCTACACCTTC
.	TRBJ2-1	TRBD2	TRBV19	CASSETSGTINEQFF	TGTGCCAGTAGCGAGACTAGCGGGACCATCAATGAGCAGTTCTTC
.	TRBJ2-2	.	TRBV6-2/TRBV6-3	CASSHPQRRFTGELFF	TGTGCCAGCAGTCACCCCCAGAGGAGATTCACCGGGGAGCTGTTTTTT
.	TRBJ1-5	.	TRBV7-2	CASSLGPNQPQHF	TGTGCCAGCAGCTTAGGGCCGAATCAGCCCCAGCATTTT
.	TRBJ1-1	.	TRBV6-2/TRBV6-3	CASSTGTKSTEAFF	TGTGCCAGCAGTACCGGGACAAAAAGCACTGAAGCTTTCTTT
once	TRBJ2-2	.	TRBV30	CAWSWGNTGELFF	TGTGCCTGGAGTTGGGGAAACACCGGGGAGCTGTTTTTT